This TCR beta chain was observed in a study of cytomegalovirus exposure and HLA in healthy donors. These donors were members of the 120-subject validation cohort, a group separate from the roughly 700-subject first cohort. V was clipped by 8 bases and J by 0 bases, with 11 bases between them. This CDR3 has 14 amino acids. Per the germline V gene, CDR1 is SNHLY and CDR2 is FYNNEI. TCRdb's copy holds only in-frame clones and misses some; the assay was immunoSEQ multiplex PCR. There are around 66,000 clones in the sample; 95% to 98% occur only once, and about 1.6% lies in the top ten. The rearrangement links TRBV2 to TRBJ2-1; tentative D call: TRBD1 (6 bases). The source is a woman aged 18 to 35 in good health and CMV-seropositive. Sequencing was done on a sample of PBMCs. The CDR3 bases are TGTGCCAGCGGACAGCTTAGCTCCTACAATGAGCAGTTCTTC. Translation gives CASGQLSSYNEQFF.